This T cell receptor (beta chain) was identified in a study of blood T cell repertoires in COVID-19. The CDR3 is 14 amino acids. From germline, CDR1 is SGHTA and CDR2 FQGTGA. Trimming took 5 bases from V and 6 from J, leaving 11 bases between them. Sequenced by immunoSEQ multiplex PCR; TCRdb stores in-frame clones only, minus some. The data contain about 99,000 clones, just under 85% of them singletons. This rearrangement joins TRBV7-3 to TRBJ1-6; no clear D gene. Sequenced material: peripheral blood. This TCR derives from a woman older than 75 with active or convalescent COVID-19. CDR3 bases: TGTGCCAGCAGCCCGATCGGTGGTAATTCACCCCTCCACTTT. It is translated as CASSPIGGNSPLHF.